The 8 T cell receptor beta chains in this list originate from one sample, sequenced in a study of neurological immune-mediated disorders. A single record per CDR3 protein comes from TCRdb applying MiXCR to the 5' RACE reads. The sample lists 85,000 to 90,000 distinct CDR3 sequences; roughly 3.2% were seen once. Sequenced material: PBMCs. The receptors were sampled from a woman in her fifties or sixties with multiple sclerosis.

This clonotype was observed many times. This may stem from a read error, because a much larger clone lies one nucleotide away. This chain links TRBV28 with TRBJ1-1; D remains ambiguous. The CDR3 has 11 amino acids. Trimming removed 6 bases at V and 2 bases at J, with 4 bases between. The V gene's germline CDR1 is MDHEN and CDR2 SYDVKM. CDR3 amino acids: CASRLNTEAFF. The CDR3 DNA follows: TGTGCCAGCAGATTAAACACTGAAGCTTTCTTT.

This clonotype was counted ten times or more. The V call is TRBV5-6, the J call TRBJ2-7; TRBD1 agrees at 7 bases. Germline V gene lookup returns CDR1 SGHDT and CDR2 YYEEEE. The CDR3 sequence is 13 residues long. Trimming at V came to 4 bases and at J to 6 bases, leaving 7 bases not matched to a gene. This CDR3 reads CASSLTGVGEQYF. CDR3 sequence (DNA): TGTGCCAGCAGCCTTACAGGGGTCGGCGAGCAGTACTTC.

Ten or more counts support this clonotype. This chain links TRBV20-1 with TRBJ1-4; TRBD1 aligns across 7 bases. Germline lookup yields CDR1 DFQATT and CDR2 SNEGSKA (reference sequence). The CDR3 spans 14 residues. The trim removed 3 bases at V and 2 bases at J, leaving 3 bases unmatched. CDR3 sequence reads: CSARPGQTNEKLFF. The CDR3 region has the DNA TGCAGTGCTAGGCCGGGACAGACTAATGAAAAACTGTTTTTT.

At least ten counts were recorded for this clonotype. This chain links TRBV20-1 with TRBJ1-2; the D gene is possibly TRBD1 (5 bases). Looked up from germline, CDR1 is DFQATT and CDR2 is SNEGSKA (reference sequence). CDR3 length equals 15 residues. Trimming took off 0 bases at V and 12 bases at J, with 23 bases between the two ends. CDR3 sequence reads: CSAREPMTSRRGDTF. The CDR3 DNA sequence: TGCAGTGCTAGAGAGCCGATGACGTCACGGAGGGGAGACACCTTC.

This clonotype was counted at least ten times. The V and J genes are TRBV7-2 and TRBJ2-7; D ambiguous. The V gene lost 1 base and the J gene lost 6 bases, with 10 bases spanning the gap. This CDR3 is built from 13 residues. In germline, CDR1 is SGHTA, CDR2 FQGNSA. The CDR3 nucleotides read TGTGCCAGCAGCTTAGGGCCGTCCGCCGAGCAGTACTTC. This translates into CASSLGPSAEQYF.

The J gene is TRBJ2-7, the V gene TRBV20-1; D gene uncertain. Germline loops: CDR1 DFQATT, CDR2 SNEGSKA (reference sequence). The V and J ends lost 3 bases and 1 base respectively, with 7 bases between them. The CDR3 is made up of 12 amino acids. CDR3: CSARLPSYEQYF. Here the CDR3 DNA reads TGCAGTGCTAGGTTACCGTCCTACGAGCAGTACTTC.

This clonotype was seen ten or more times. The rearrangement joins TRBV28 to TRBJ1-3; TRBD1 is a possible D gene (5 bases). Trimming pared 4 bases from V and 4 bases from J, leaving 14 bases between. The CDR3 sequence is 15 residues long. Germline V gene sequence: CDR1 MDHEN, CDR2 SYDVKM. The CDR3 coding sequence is TGTGCCAGCAGTTCCCACCGGGGGTTGGGAAACACCATATATTTT. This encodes CASSSHRGLGNTIYF.

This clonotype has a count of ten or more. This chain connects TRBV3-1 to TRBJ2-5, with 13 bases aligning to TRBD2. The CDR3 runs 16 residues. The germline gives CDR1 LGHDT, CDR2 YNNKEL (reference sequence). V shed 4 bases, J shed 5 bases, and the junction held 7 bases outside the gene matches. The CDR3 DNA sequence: TGTGCCAGCAGCCCGGGACTAGCGGGGTTGGTTGAGACCCAGTACTTC. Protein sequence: CASSPGLAGLVETQYF.